A single T cell receptor beta chain is shown here with its context. Its cognate antigen has yet to be identified. The junction departs from germline at one end; a sequencing error may be responsible. This entry comes from a study of T cells in Graves' hyperthyroidism and ophthalmopathy (dated by TCRdb to the late 2010s). For context, the study as a whole: Peripheral blood samples were taken at initial diagnosis, before any treatment was given. Prospective prediction of ophthalmopathy was tested in an independent validation cohort of fewer than 20 hyperthyroidism patients and 15 to 17 patients who later progressed to ophthalmopathy. After blood sampling, hyperthyroidism patients were treated with methimazole at a starting dose of 30 mg daily, and ophthalmopathy patients were treated with high-dose intravenous methylprednisolone. A discovery cohort of fewer than 110 patients, 43 with Graves' ophthalmopathy and about 58 with stable Graves' hyperthyroidism, was used to find distinguishing TCR V-J signatures. In addition, the study compared T-cell repertoires in thyroid tissue and in blood from five to seven Graves' hyperthyroidism patients. The paper describes TCR Vbeta CDR3 sequencing of 120 to 150 peripheral blood samples, made up of approximately 40 ophthalmopathy patients, approximately 73 hyperthyroidism patients and roughly 17 progressor patients. The 100 discovery patients were randomly split 7:3 into training and test sets.

The CDR3 spans 17 residues, from the cysteine through the phenylalanine. Just the 51-base CDR3 DNA is kept, in frame starting at base 1. As encoded in the germline V gene, CDR1 is SGDLS while CDR2 is YYNGEE. General study outcomes and caveats: Most expanded thyroid clonotypes (frequency above 0.001) were also found in blood, which suggests that blood repertoires may mirror thyroid immune responses. In validation, the model predicted progression to ophthalmopathy a median of about 6 months before onset, with approximately 71% sensitivity and about 72% specificity. In cross-validation, a model built on a 13 V-J signature told ophthalmopathy apart from stable hyperthyroidism with less than 90% sensitivity and roughly 83% specificity, and in testing the same model reached 80%/75%. No statistical method was used to set the sample size in advance, and investigators knew the group allocation.

Hyperthyroidism patients were newly diagnosed, had a disease duration of under 2 months, and were aged 18 to 65 years. Any patient with an uncontrolled infection, another autoimmune disease, pregnancy or lactation was excluded. Clinical symptoms, serum thyroxine and TRAb, thyroid ultrasound, and orbital computed tomography formed the basis for the diagnoses. Blood from progressor patients was drawn when they were first diagnosed with hyperthyroidism, before any ophthalmopathy symptoms appeared. Ficoll-Paque density gradient centrifugation was used to isolate PBMCs from approximately 10 ml of fresh peripheral blood. Progressor patients were defined as those initially diagnosed with Graves' hyperthyroidism in whom ophthalmopathy developed during follow-up. Total RNA was extracted using Trizol reagent, and RNA quality was assessed on an Agilent 2100 Bioanalyzer. Amplification of TCR beta CDR3 regions was carried out from RNA transcripts. The first round of RT-PCR for the TCR CDR3 was performed with the HTBI primer set and the Qiagen OneStep RT-PCR kit. A second multiplex PCR round built the libraries, followed by size selection and purification. Sequencing of the libraries was done on an Illumina HiSeq2000 using paired-end 100 bp reads. Regarding the original processing steps: Raw data were processed with SOAPnuke, discarding reads with adapters, uncalled bases, mean Phred below 15, or no exact constant-primer or identifier match. COPE v1.2.5 was used to merge the high-quality paired reads, and each unique nucleotide sequence was defined as a clonotype. MiTCR v1.1 was used to align the clonotypes against IMGT TRBV, TRBD and TRBJ reference segments. Only V-J combinations with frequency above 0.0001, covering 99% to 99.2% of repertoires, were analysed. The TCS score was defined as F50 (clonal expansion) divided by E x V (chaos), with BLOSUM62-based TCRdist calculated between CDR3 peptides within each V-J. Welch's t-statistics and random forest reduced 514 V-J features to 10 to 15, which were used in a naive Bayes classifier (R e1071). The public reads were quality trimmed at Q25 with fastp and then assembled into clones with MiXCR by TCRdb, keeping productive beta chains. Duplicate CDR3 protein sequences are folded into a single record with the most common DNA and genes. TCRdb's processing, not the authors', yielded these V and J calls. The table for this sample lists fewer than 500,000 distinct CDR3 sequences; approximately 15% of them were counted only once. Less than 25% of the sample belongs to the ten largest clones.

The sequence was obtained from a man aged 25-45 years with Graves' hyperthyroidism that later progressed to Graves' ophthalmopathy. Specimen: blood. Here the chain combines TRBV9 and TRBJ2-5, with 11 bases aligning to TRBD2. The DNA sequence follows: TGTGCCAGCAGCGTAGGCCGGCTAGCGGGGGGCTTAGAGACCCAGCACTTC. It translates as CASSVGRLAGGLETQHF.